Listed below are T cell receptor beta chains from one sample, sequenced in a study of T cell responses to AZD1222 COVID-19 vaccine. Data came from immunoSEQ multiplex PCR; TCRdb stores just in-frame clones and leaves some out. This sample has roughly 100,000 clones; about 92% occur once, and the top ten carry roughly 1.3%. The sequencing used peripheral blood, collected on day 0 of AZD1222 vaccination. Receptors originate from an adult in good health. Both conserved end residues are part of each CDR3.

CASSEGPQETYGYTF	TRBV7-2	TRBJ1-2	15
CASSPNSQETQYF	TRBV18	TRBJ2-5	13
CASRFSAGATTQYF	TRBV12-2	TRBJ2-3	14
CASSNRGTGESSGNTIYF	TRBV21-1	TRBJ1-3	18
CASSVAGHNEQFF	TRBV25-1	TRBJ2-1	13
CASSLAGINTGELFF	TRBV5-1	TRBJ2-2	15
CASSSPGGGTNEQFF	TRBV27	TRBJ2-1	15
CSVVWTTYNEQFF	TRBV29-1	TRBJ2-1	13
CATRSSGAEAFF	TRBV6-5	TRBJ1-1	12
CATSRVGLATGEQYF	TRBV15	TRBJ2-7	15
CASSITGTQQQYF	TRBV28	TRBJ2-7	13
CASSREESTQPQHF	TRBV27	TRBJ1-5	14
CASSLIGDTEAFF	TRBV12-3/TRBV12-4	TRBJ1-1	13
CPPTWGKTGGTEAFF	TRBV21-1	TRBJ1-1	15
CASSTGAREQYF	TRBV25-1	TRBJ2-7	12
CASRTGGRDIQYF	TRBV28	TRBJ2-4	13
CASSPPGDEQFF	TRBV27	TRBJ2-1	12
CASSLVVGGELFF	TRBV11-3	TRBJ2-2	13
CASSQRQGIQYF	TRBV28	TRBJ2-4	12
CASSPRFRLYEETQYF	TRBV27	TRBJ2-5	16
CASSNAPDGNTIYF	TRBV5-5	TRBJ1-3	14
CASSLTGGLNQPQHF	TRBV7-3	TRBJ1-5	15
CASSFEMGTEAFF	TRBV7-9	TRBJ1-1	13
CASSEAGTSRLREKLFF	TRBV2	TRBJ1-4	17
CASRWIVNTEAFF	TRBV28	TRBJ1-1	13
CASSNEGAPSGYTF	TRBV5-4	TRBJ1-2	14
CASSPTTGNTEAFF	TRBV18	TRBJ1-1	14
CASSFLTGTSGPGTQYF	TRBV11-2	TRBJ2-5	17
CASSLGGQNYGYTF	TRBV5-1	TRBJ1-2	14
CASSQGPGAGYEQYF	TRBV3-1/TRBV3-2	TRBJ2-7	15
CASSSEGLAGRTDTQYF	TRBV7-2	TRBJ2-3	17
CASSQSSTGQRNQPQHF	TRBV4-2	TRBJ1-5	17
CASSPSGVREKLFF	TRBV18	TRBJ1-4	14
CASSSSRTLFF	TRBV11-3	TRBJ2-2	11
CASSLGGGATDTQYF	TRBV13	TRBJ2-3	15
CASSSGTRSIREKLFF	TRBV5-1	TRBJ1-4	16
CASTKVAGEGETQYF	TRBV19	TRBJ2-5	15
CASSYGGSTDTQYF	TRBV6-5	TRBJ2-3	14
CASGGGEVWELFF	TRBV12-5	TRBJ2-2	13
CASSSAPVTEAFF	TRBV14	TRBJ1-1	13
CASSIPVGWGPSGNTIYF	TRBV27	TRBJ1-3	18
CASSISPGFSYEQYF	TRBV19	TRBJ2-7	15
CAWSDVAGFEKLFF	TRBV30	TRBJ1-4	14
CASSQVWGETQYF	TRBV4-3	TRBJ2-5	13
CASSHPGLGDNEQFF	TRBV7-3	TRBJ2-1	15
CASSEDLADTDTQYF	TRBV2	TRBJ2-3	15
CASSQASGAVGYTF	TRBV4-2	TRBJ1-2	14
CASVQDSFNQPQHF	TRBV5-1	TRBJ1-5	14
CAITEGQGDYGYTF	TRBV10-3	TRBJ1-2	14
CASSSPGERGYTF	TRBV27	TRBJ1-2	13
CASSWGPNTEAFF	TRBV28	TRBJ1-1	13
CASSIVGPAYGYTF	TRBV19	TRBJ1-2	14
CASSLGRMKGYTF	TRBV5-6	TRBJ1-2	13
CASSGTSRETQYF	TRBV19	TRBJ2-5	13
CASSLGRSSYNEQFF	TRBV27	TRBJ2-1	15
CASSEGYRGFTDTQYF	TRBV13	TRBJ2-3	16
CASRGLAGAWGNIQYF	TRBV25-1	TRBJ2-4	16
CASSLDAITDTQYF	TRBV11-2	TRBJ2-3	14